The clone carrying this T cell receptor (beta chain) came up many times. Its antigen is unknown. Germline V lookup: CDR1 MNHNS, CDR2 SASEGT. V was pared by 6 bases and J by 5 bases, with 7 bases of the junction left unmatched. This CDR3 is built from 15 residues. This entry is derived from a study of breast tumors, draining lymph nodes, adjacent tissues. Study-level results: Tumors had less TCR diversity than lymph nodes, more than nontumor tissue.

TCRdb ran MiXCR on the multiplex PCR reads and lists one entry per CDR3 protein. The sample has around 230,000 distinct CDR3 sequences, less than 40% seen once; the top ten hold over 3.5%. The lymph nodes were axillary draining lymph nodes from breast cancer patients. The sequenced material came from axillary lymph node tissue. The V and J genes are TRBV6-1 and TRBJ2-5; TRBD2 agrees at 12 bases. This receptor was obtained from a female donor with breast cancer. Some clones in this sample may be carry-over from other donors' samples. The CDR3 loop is CASRLGLAGSETQYF. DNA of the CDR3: TGTGCCAGCAGGCTAGGACTAGCGGGGAGCGAGACCCAGTACTTC.